The 25 T cell receptor beta chains listed next were all sequenced from one sample in a study of cytomegalovirus exposure and HLA in healthy donors. PCR used 60 Vbeta primers and 13 Jbeta primers. Profiling relied on immunoSEQ multiplex PCR, and the TCRdb table lists in-frame clones only, not all of them. The table has some 110,000 clones, roughly 15% seen once; the top ten hold more than 0.65%. The sequencing input was PBMCs. All receptors come from a female donor in good health and CMV-seronegative.

This clone showed up just a few times. The genes are TRBV28 and TRBJ2-5; D may be TRBD1 (6 bases). This CDR3 region has 14 residues. Germline CDR1 MDHEN, CDR2 SYDVKM. V was cut by 6 bases and J by 2 bases, with 13 bases left in between. The CDR3 nucleotides are TGTGCCAGCAGCAAGGACAGTTTTCAAGAGACCCAGTACTTC. Residues: CASSKDSFQETQYF.

The chain links TRBV4-3 to TRBJ2-1; 9 nucleotides align to TRBD2. Germline assignment: CDR1 LGHNA and CDR2 YSLEER. V shed 5 bases, J shed 5 bases, and the junction held 16 bases outside the gene matches. This CDR3 comprises 18 residues. CDR3 nucleotide sequence: TGCGCCAGCAGCTACAAGTTGATCAGCGGGGGGACCAACAATGAGCAGTTCTTC. It translates to CASSYKLISGGTNNEQFF.

V and J are TRBV5-1 and TRBJ1-6, with 10 bases identical to TRBD1. Per germline, CDR1 SGHRS and CDR2 YFSETQ. This CDR3 region has 15 residues. V gave up 4 bases and J gave up 6 bases; unmatched junction bases: 4. CDR3 DNA sequence: TGCGCCAGCAGCATCCGGGACAGGGGTAATTCACCCCTCCACTTT. Translated: CASSIRDRGNSPLHF.

V usage is TRBV7-9 and J usage is TRBJ2-7; possibly TRBD1 for D (5 bases). V was clipped by 5 bases and J by 0 bases, with 17 bases between them. This CDR3 has 16 amino acids. CDR1 is SEHNR and CDR2 is FQNEAQ in the germline V gene (reference sequence). CDR3 DNA sequence: TGTGCCAGCAGCCCCAGGGTAGGACCCTTCTCCTACGAGCAGTACTTC. Translation: CASSPRVGPFSYEQYF.

Written as DNA, the CDR3 is TGTGCTAGTGCCGGAGACAGGGGCGGCAATCAGCCCCAGCATTTT. It yields the protein CASAGDRGGNQPQHF. The rearrangement uses TRBV12-5 and TRBJ1-5; 8 positions match TRBD1. Trimming removed 7 bases from V and 2 bases from J; junction bases left unmatched: 7. The CDR3 contains 15 residues. Germline assignment: CDR1 LGHNT and CDR2 FRNRAP.

This clone showed up just a few times. The chain carries TRBV13 and TRBJ1-2; no definite D call. The V end lost 2 bases, the J end lost 2 bases, and 12 bases lay between the germline ends. The CDR3 has 15 amino acids. CDR1 and CDR2 (germline): PRHDT, FYEKMQ (reference sequence). CDR3 nucleotide sequence: TGTGCCAGCAGCTTACGGTCTGAGGAAAACTATGGCTACACCTTC. Protein product: CASSLRSEENYGYTF. Complete variable domain (other parts from reference TRBV13 and TRBJ1-2): AAGVIQSPRHLIKEKRETATLKCYPIPRHDTVYWYQQGPGQDPQFLISFYEKMQSDKGSIPDRFSAQQFSDYHSELNMSSLELGDSALYFCASSLRSEENYGYTFGSGTRLTVV.

The chain recombines TRBV6-1 with TRBJ1-1; perhaps TRBD1 as D (5 bases). Per germline, CDR1 MNHNS and CDR2 SASEGT. Between the trimmed V and J ends, which lost 1 base and 7 bases, there was a span of 16 bases. The CDR3 is 15 residues long. In nucleotides, the CDR3 is TGTGCCAGCAGTGAAGAGGTGGGGCCCACTCTTGAAGCTTTCTTT. Residues: CASSEEVGPTLEAFF.

This clone appeared a few times. The rearrangement uses TRBV2 and TRBJ2-7; 11 bases are a match to TRBD2. V shed 5 bases and J 7 bases; nucleotides not matched to a gene: 10. The CDR3 covers 15 residues. Germline CDR1 and CDR2: SNHLY and FYNNEI. Here the CDR3 reads CASSSVLAGGGEQYF. Here the CDR3 DNA reads TGTGCCAGCAGTTCGGTCCTAGCGGGGGGCGGGGAGCAGTACTTC.

The V call is TRBV9, the J call TRBJ2-7; 7 nucleotides align to TRBD2. The CDR3 is made up of 14 amino acids. V trimming: 6 bases; J trimming: 6 bases; junction bases outside the gene matches: 12. Germline-derived CDR1 and CDR2 are SGDLS and YYNGEE. Here the CDR3 DNA reads TGTGCCAGCACCGCCCGGGACTACCCTGGCGAGCAGTACTTC. Its translation is CASTARDYPGEQYF.

The CDR3 DNA sequence: TGCAGCGTAACAGGGTACTATGGCTACACCTTC. Protein: CSVTGYYGYTF. The chain couples TRBV29-1 to TRBJ1-2; D perhaps matches TRBD1 (6 bases). The CDR3 length is 11 residues. Germline values: CDR1 SQVTM, CDR2 ANQGSEA. The ends were cut back, 6 bases at V and 3 bases at J, with 8 bases in the middle.

This clone was picked up a small number of times. V is TRBV4-3 and J is TRBJ2-1; 7 bases line up with TRBD1. Germline-derived CDR1 and CDR2 are LGHNA and YSLEER. V lost 1 base and J lost 4; bases outside the gene matches: 1. This CDR3 is built from 14 residues. CDR3 in amino acids: CASSQATGYNEQFF. The CDR3 nucleotides read TGCGCCAGCAGCCAAGCGACAGGGTACAATGAGCAGTTCTTC.

In its sample, this clone was seen a few times. The V and J genes are TRBV7-2 and TRBJ1-2, with 7 bases that match TRBD1. This CDR3 has 14 amino acids. Germline assignment: CDR1 SGHTA and CDR2 FQGNSA. The V gene end was trimmed by 2 bases and the J gene end by 3 bases; junction bases not matched to a gene: 3. The CDR3 DNA is TGTGCCAGCAGCTTAATCACAGGGGACTATGGCTACACCTTC. It codes for CASSLITGDYGYTF.

The sample holds a few counts of this clone. CDR3 DNA: TGTGCCAGCACTTGGACAGGGAACACTGAAGCTTTCTTT. Amino acids: CASTWTGNTEAFF. The chain joins TRBV28 to TRBJ1-1; 7 bases fit TRBD1. Germline-derived CDR1 and CDR2 are MDHEN and SYDVKM. V lost 7 bases to trimming and J lost 1 base; unmatched junction nucleotides: 3. CDR3 size: 13 residues.

The chain carries TRBV9 and TRBJ2-2; the D gene is possibly TRBD1 (5 bases). This CDR3 has 15 residues. CDR1 is SGDLS, CDR2 YYNGEE, per germline. Trimming cost V 0 bases and J 7 bases, with 13 bases left between them. The chain's CDR3 is CASSVEGLSHGELFF. CDR3 sequence (DNA): TGTGCCAGCAGCGTAGAGGGGCTATCCCACGGGGAGCTGTTTTTT.

J is TRBJ1-4 and V is TRBV5-1; D perhaps matches TRBD1 (6 bases). CDR3 length: 16 amino acids. From germline, CDR1 is SGHRS and CDR2 YFSETQ. V was shortened by 1 base and J by 2 bases, with 12 bases between the two germline ends. The CDR3 sequence: CASSLNRAATNEKLFF. The CDR3 nucleotides are TGCGCCAGCAGCTTGAACAGGGCGGCGACTAATGAAAAACTGTTTTTT. The full variable domain, completed using reference TRBV5-1 and TRBJ1-4, is KAGVTQTPRYLIKTRGQQVTLSCSPISGHRSVSWYQQTPGQGLQFLFEYFSETQRNKGNFPGRFSGRQFSNSRSEMNVSTLELGDSALYLCASSLNRAATNEKLFFGSGTQLSVL.

The J gene is TRBJ2-2, the V gene TRBV7-9, with 16 bases aligning to TRBD2. Trimming at V came to 5 bases and at J to 5 bases, leaving 8 bases not matched to a gene. Germline lookup yields CDR1 SEHNR and CDR2 FQNEAQ (reference sequence). The CDR3 covers 18 residues. CDR3 bases: TGTGCCAGCAGCGTTCCGGGACTAGCGGGAGGGAGGACCGGGGAGCTGTTTTTT. This translates into CASSVPGLAGGRTGELFF. Full variable domain (remainder filled in from reference TRBV7-9 and TRBJ2-2): DTGVSQNPRHKITKRGQNVTFRCDPISEHNRLYWYRQTLGQGPEFLTYFQNEAQLEKSRLLSDRFSAERPKGSFSTLEIQRTEQGDSAMYLCASSVPGLAGGRTGELFFGEGSRLTVL.

The chain has TRBV19 and TRBJ1-1, with 8 bases that match TRBD1. Germline V gene lookup returns CDR1 LNHDA and CDR2 SQIVND (reference sequence). Trimming cost V 1 base and J 8 bases; bases outside gene matches: 9. The CDR3 length is 15 residues. In DNA form, the CDR3 reads TGTGCCAGTAGTATAGTCTCCGCAGGACAGGGAGAAGCTTTCTTT. Translated, it gives CASSIVSAGQGEAFF.

This clone was seen only a few times. Other DNA sequences in this specimen translate into the identical CDR3. The chain has TRBV2 and TRBJ2-5; 7 bases line up with TRBD2. The V gene's germline CDR1 is SNHLY and CDR2 FYNNEI. J gave up 5 bases and V 7 bases, and 10 bases lay outside the gene matches. The CDR3 runs 14 residues. The CDR3 coding sequence is TGTGCCAGCACCCTGGCTTGGACTAGTGAGACCCAGTACTTC. The encoded protein is CASTLAWTSETQYF.

This clone was seen a few times. The CDR3 DNA reads TGTGCCAGCAGAAGGGACAGTGAAGCTTTCTTT. This translates into CASRRDSEAFF. V usage is TRBV6-5 and J usage is TRBJ1-1, with TRBD1 matching 7 bases. This CDR3 is built from 11 residues. With V trimmed by 6 bases and J by 7 bases, 2 bases remained unmatched. Germline CDR1 reads MNHEY; CDR2 reads SVGAGI.

This clone was counted a few times. The V gene is TRBV6-6, the J gene TRBJ2-1; 8 nucleotides line up with TRBD2. The V and J ends lost 4 bases and 3 bases, in that order; junction bases with no gene match: 8. From germline, CDR1 is MNHNY and CDR2 SVGAGI (reference sequence). The CDR3 is 16 residues long. The CDR3 is CASSSPGLAGYNEQFF. The CDR3 coding sequence is TGTGCCAGCAGTTCCCCGGGGCTAGCGGGCTACAATGAGCAGTTCTTC.

The genes are TRBV5-4 and TRBJ2-5, with D possibly matching TRBD2 (7 bases). Per germline, CDR1 SGHNT and CDR2 YYREEE (reference sequence). CDR3 length equals 14 residues. Trimming stripped 0 bases from V and 4 bases from J, with 10 bases between. DNA of the CDR3: TGTGCCAGCAGCTTGGGGGGGGGCCGAGAGACCCAGTACTTC. It yields the protein CASSLGGGRETQYF.

CDR3 region: CASSRTSGTNNEQFF. The DNA for the CDR3 is TGTGCCAGCAGCCGGACTAGCGGGACCAACAATGAGCAGTTCTTC. The chain employs TRBV14 and TRBJ2-1, with 12 bases that match TRBD2. Germline-derived CDR1 and CDR2 are SGHDN and FVKESK. CDR3 size: 15 residues. J lost 5 bases, V lost 4 bases, and 3 bases had no gene match.

This sequence joins TRBV9 and TRBJ2-2; perhaps TRBD2 as D (6 bases). Germline V CDR1 and CDR2: SGDLS, YYNGEE. The CDR3 is made up of 13 amino acids. Trimming removed 3 bases from V and 5 bases from J, with 8 bases in between. The CDR3 loop reads CASSGGLTGELFF. CDR3 nucleotides: TGTGCCAGCAGCGGAGGACTAACCGGGGAGCTGTTTTTT.

This chain links TRBV27 with TRBJ1-6, with D tentatively TRBD1 (5 bases). CDR3 length: 16 residues. Trimming left V 1 base short and J 1 base short, with 8 bases between. CDR1 and CDR2 from the germline V gene are MNHEY and SMNVEV (reference sequence). Here the CDR3 DNA reads TGTGCCAGCAGTTTATTCGGGGGATCCTATAATTCACCCCTCCACTTT. Translated, it gives CASSLFGGSYNSPLHF.

The rearrangement uses TRBV10-3 and TRBJ2-2, with 10 positions matching TRBD2. The ends lost 4 bases at V and 2 bases at J; junction bases unmatched: 4. This CDR3 comprises 16 residues. Germline V CDR1 and CDR2: ENHRY, SYGVKD. The CDR3 region is CAISGLAGENTGELFF. Here the CDR3 DNA reads TGTGCCATCAGTGGGCTAGCGGGGGAAAACACCGGGGAGCTGTTTTTT.